Below, 5 T cell receptor beta chains from the same sample are listed, as sequenced in a study of shared clonotypes between healthy human individuals. Assay: immunoSEQ multiplex PCR; the TCRdb copy retains only in-frame clones and omits some. Of about 1.5 million clones in the sample, under 99% are singletons; the top ten hold about 0.45%. Specimen: naive CD4+ T cells sorted from blood. The subset was: CD45RA+ positively selected. Every receptor here comes from a man between 25 and 39 years old in good health.

The rearrangement joins TRBV2 to TRBJ2-1, with D unclear. V lost 6 bases and J 9 bases, leaving 12 bases between the germline ends. Germline V CDR1 and CDR2: SNHLY, FYNNEI. This CDR3 comprises 12 residues. CDR3 residues: CASRERVSEQFF. In nucleotides, the CDR3 is TGTGCCAGCAGGGAGAGAGTCAGTGAGCAGTTCTTC.

V is TRBV10-3 and J is TRBJ2-2; D uncertain. The V end was cut by 7 bases, the J end by 1 base, with 7 bases between. Germline values: CDR1 ENHRY, CDR2 SYGVKD. The CDR3 has 13 amino acids. CDR3 amino acids: CAIKHVNTGELFF. CDR3 sequence (DNA): TGTGCCATCAAGCACGTGAACACCGGGGAGCTGTTTTTT.

J is TRBJ1-4 and V is TRBV6-5; D might be TRBD1 (6 bases). The V gene's germline CDR1 is MNHEY and CDR2 SVGAGI. The CDR3 is 15 amino acids. V lost 0 bases and J lost 8, with 13 bases in between. In DNA form, the CDR3 reads TGTGCCAGCAGTTACTCGACGGGGGGCTGGGAAAAACTGTTTTTT. Protein: CASSYSTGGWEKLFF.

V gene TRBV11-2 combines with J gene TRBJ2-7; 10 bases are shared with TRBD2. Germline V gives CDR1 SGHAT, CDR2 FQNNGV. The CDR3 consists of 15 residues. The trim removed 2 bases at V and 6 bases at J, leaving 7 bases unmatched. CDR3 residues: CASSLTLAGRREQYF. CDR3 nucleotides: TGTGCCAGCAGCTTAACACTAGCGGGGCGACGCGAGCAGTACTTC.

This chain links TRBV21-1 with TRBJ2-3; the table's D call, TRBD2, was not checked against the DNA. TRBV21-1 is an annotated pseudogene. CDR3 length equals 15 residues. The CDR3 reads CASSNLAGVRDTQYF. In nucleotides, the CDR3 is TGTGCCAGCAGCAATCTGGCGGGAGTTCGGGATACGCAGTATTTT.